This TCR beta chain is from a study of blood T cell repertoires in COVID-19. The overall study: The analysed material was cDNA or gDNA that came from T cells, B-cell-depleted T cells, or PBMCs.

The CDR3 covers 11 residues. Trimming took 6 bases from V and 10 from J, leaving 10 bases between them. Germline lookup yields CDR1 MNHNY and CDR2 SVGAGI (reference sequence). Methods used by the authors: Amplification with reference gene primers provided the estimates of nucleated cell counts. TCRdb's copy holds only in-frame clones and misses some; the assay was immunoSEQ multiplex PCR. V, J and clone size are those of that table, while D and trimming were read from the DNA. Of about 98,000 clones in the sample, roughly 82% are singletons; the top ten hold around 19%. This sequence joins TRBV6-6 and TRBJ2-1; D remains unclear. This receptor was obtained from a man aged 80 or over with acute or convalescent COVID-19. Material for sequencing was peripheral blood. The CDR3 DNA follows: TGTGCCAGCAGCCCCCGGTGGGAGCAGTTCTTC. It translates to CASSPRWEQFF.